Described below is a single T cell receptor beta chain sequence and its context. Antigen specificity is unknown. Described time point: 2015-2016 season, pre-vaccination. Between roughly 35 and 100 mL of blood was drawn per time point. The protocol was immunoSEQ multiplex PCR, while the TCRdb copy is restricted to in-frame clones and leaves out a portion. The sample contains about 9,300 clones, approximately 90% of which appear only once. This sample is part of a study of follicular helper T cells after annual influenza vaccination. For the study at large: Across the 2013-2014, 2014-2015 and 2015-2016 vaccination seasons, some subjects were resampled.

Study-wide findings and caveats: Day 7 ICOS+CD38+ clones were most often found later in ICOS-CD38- cTfh cells.

Germline V lookup: CDR1 WSHSY, CDR2 SAAADI. The CDR3 consists of 13 residues. Between the trimmed V and J ends, which lost 8 bases and 2 bases, there was a span of 10 bases. This TCR was sampled from an adult who received the influenza vaccine. The starting material was CXCR5+ CD38- circulating T follicular helper cells from blood, obtained on the day of influenza vaccination. Subset in this sample: circulating Tfh, non-naive CD4+CXCR5+PD-1+ (ICOS+CD38+ or ICOS-CD38-). The chain carries TRBV10-2 and TRBJ1-3, with a tentative D call TRBD1 (6 bases). The CDR3 loop reads CASATGAGNTIYF. DNA for the CDR3: TGCGCCAGCGCGACAGGAGCTGGAAACACCATATATTTT.